This passage covers 10 T cell receptor beta chains from one sample sequenced in a study of blood T cell repertoires in COVID-19. Profiling relied on immunoSEQ multiplex PCR, and the TCRdb table lists in-frame clones only, not all of them. The sample shows about 120,000 clones, around 80% of them seen only once. The sequencing sample was made of peripheral blood. Receptors originate from a man between 65 and 79 years old with acute or convalescent COVID-19.

The chain joins TRBV7-9 to TRBJ2-1; possibly TRBD1 for D (6 bases). Germline V gene lookup returns CDR1 SEHNR and CDR2 FQNEAQ (reference sequence). V was trimmed by 0 bases and J by 4 bases, leaving 19 bases between them. This CDR3 has 18 amino acids. The CDR3 here is CASSLAFLGRGPYNEQFF. The DNA for the CDR3 is TGTGCCAGCAGCTTAGCGTTCTTGGGCAGGGGACCTTACAATGAGCAGTTCTTC.

The chain uses TRBV27 and TRBJ1-2; the match to TRBD1 covers 9 bases. Germline assignment: CDR1 MNHEY and CDR2 SMNVEV (reference sequence). Unmatched junction bases numbered 9, after V lost 5 bases and J lost 8 bases. This CDR3 contains 14 residues. In DNA form, the CDR3 reads TGTGCCAGCAGTAACCGACAGGGGGTGAGCGGCTACACCTTC. The encoded protein is CASSNRQGVSGYTF.

V gene TRBV4-2 combines with J gene TRBJ2-5; D unclear. Trimming took off 1 base at V and 4 bases at J, with 7 bases between the two ends. In germline, CDR1 is LGHNA, CDR2 YNFKEQ. There are 13 residues in the CDR3. In nucleotides, the CDR3 is TGTGCCAGCAGCCAAGTCCCGAGAGAGACCCAGTACTTC. The encoded protein is CASSQVPRETQYF.

V usage is TRBV19 and J usage is TRBJ2-7, with a possible D match to TRBD1 (5 bases). Germline CDR1 is LNHDA and CDR2 is SQIVND (reference sequence). V was trimmed by 4 bases and J by 1 base, leaving 11 bases between them. The CDR3 extends over 14 amino acids. CDR3 DNA: TGTGCCAGTAGTAAAACGTCAGGGTCCTACGAGCAGTACTTC. Protein product: CASSKTSGSYEQYF.

This rearrangement joins TRBV5-1 to TRBJ2-1; D is unclear. This CDR3 comprises 13 residues. Germline CDR1 reads SGHRS; CDR2 reads YFSETQ. V shed 6 bases and J shed 0 bases, with 7 bases lying between them. The CDR3 sequence: CASKQSSYNEQFF. The CDR3 nucleotides are TGCGCCAGCAAACAGAGCTCCTACAATGAGCAGTTCTTC.

This clone was detected many times. The rearrangement uses TRBV4-1 and TRBJ2-7, with TRBD1 matching over 9 bases. Germline V gene sequence: CDR1 MGHRA, CDR2 YSYEKL. The CDR3 has 14 amino acids. J gave up 6 bases and V 0 bases, and 3 bases lay outside the gene matches. Written as DNA, the CDR3 is TGCGCCAGCAGCCAAGATGGACAGGGGTCCGAGCAGTACTTC. It yields the protein CASSQDGQGSEQYF.

The chain combines TRBV6-5 with TRBJ2-4; tentative D call: TRBD1 (6 bases). V was shortened by 0 bases and J by 1 base, with 10 bases between the two germline ends. Germline CDR1 is MNHEY and CDR2 is SVGAGI. The CDR3 has 16 amino acids. CDR3 residues: CASSYSSRGAKNIQYF. CDR3 bases: TGTGCCAGCAGTTACTCGAGCAGGGGCGCCAAAAACATTCAGTACTTC.

The chain recombines TRBV12-5 with TRBJ1-1; D is possibly TRBD1 (5 bases). This CDR3 contains 12 residues. Germline CDR1 is LGHNT and CDR2 is FRNRAP. Trimming took 6 bases from V and 8 from J, leaving 13 bases between them. CDR3 protein: CASGRDLGEAFF. The CDR3 bases are TGTGCTAGTGGCAGGGATCTAGGGGAAGCTTTCTTT.

The chain is built from TRBV28 and TRBJ1-1; D perhaps matches TRBD1 (6 bases). The ends were cut back, 10 bases at V and 6 bases at J, with 15 bases in the middle. The CDR3 extends over 12 amino acids. Germline V gene data show CDR1 as MDHEN and CDR2 as SYDVKM. CDR3 bases: TGTGCCACACAGGGCCTGTACTCTGAAGCTTTCTTT. It codes for CATQGLYSEAFF.

This sequence joins TRBV30 and TRBJ1-2, with 7 nucleotides matching TRBD1. The ends lost 0 bases at V and 7 bases at J; junction bases unmatched: 14. Germline V CDR1 and CDR2: GTSNPN, SVGIG (reference sequence). This CDR3 is 16 amino acids long. The CDR3 here is CAWSVGDSRRSGGYTF. As DNA, the CDR3 is TGTGCCTGGAGTGTAGGGGACAGCAGGCGTTCCGGTGGCTACACCTTC.